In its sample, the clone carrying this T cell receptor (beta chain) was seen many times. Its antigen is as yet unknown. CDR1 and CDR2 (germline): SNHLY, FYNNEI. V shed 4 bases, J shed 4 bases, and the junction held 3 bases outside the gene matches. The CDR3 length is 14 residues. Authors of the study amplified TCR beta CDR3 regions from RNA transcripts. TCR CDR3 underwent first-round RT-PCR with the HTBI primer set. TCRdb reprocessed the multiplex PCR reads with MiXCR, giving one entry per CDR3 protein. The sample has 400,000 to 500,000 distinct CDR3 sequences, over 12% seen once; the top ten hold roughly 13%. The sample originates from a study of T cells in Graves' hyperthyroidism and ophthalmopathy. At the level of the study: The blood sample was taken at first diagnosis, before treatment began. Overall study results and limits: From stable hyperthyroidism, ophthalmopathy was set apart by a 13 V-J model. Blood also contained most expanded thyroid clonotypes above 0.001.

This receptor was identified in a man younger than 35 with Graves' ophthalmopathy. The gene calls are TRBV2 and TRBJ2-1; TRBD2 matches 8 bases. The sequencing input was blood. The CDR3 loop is CASSGSGSYNEQFF. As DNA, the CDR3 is TGTGCCAGCAGTGGGAGCGGGAGTTACAATGAGCAGTTCTTC.